A single sample is the source of the 21 T cell receptor beta chains below, sequenced in a study of technical replicates of blood from a handful of donors. Assay used: immunoSEQ multiplex PCR; TCRdb lists only in-frame clones, some missing. The sample shows 50,000 to 70,000 clones, 70% to 90% of them seen only once. Material: PBMCs. Source of these receptors: a human donor in good health. Some clones in this sample may be carry-over from other donors' samples.

The chain joins TRBV9 to TRBJ1-1; no firm D call. The CDR3 loop spans 16 amino acids. Trimming shortened V by 0 bases and J by 0 bases, and 12 bases separated the two germline ends. CDR1 and CDR2 from the germline V gene are SGDLS and YYNGEE. CDR3 amino acids: CASSVGLGSMNTEAFF. CDR3 bases: TGTGCCAGCAGCGTAGGTTTAGGGAGTATGAACACTGAAGCTTTCTTT.

This rearrangement joins TRBV5-1 to TRBJ2-1, with a possible D match to TRBD1 (6 bases). Germline V gene data show CDR1 as SGHRS and CDR2 as YFSETQ. The CDR3 totals 15 residues. Trimming removed 4 bases at V and 1 base at J, with 12 bases between. This chain's CDR3 is CASSKGTLSYNEQFF. The DNA for the CDR3 is TGCGCCAGCAGCAAGGGGACACTTTCCTACAATGAGCAGTTCTTC.

The chain employs TRBV19 and TRBJ2-1; 8 nucleotides line up with TRBD2. Per germline, CDR1 LNHDA and CDR2 SQIVND (reference sequence). The ends lost 6 bases at V and 6 bases at J; junction bases unmatched: 13. This CDR3 contains 16 residues. CDR3 DNA sequence: TGTGCCAGTAGCCCTGGACTAGCCCCATTCGTCAATGAGCAGTTCTTC. Its translation is CASSPGLAPFVNEQFF.

V and J are TRBV2 and TRBJ2-7; 9 bases map to TRBD2. The CDR3 sequence is 17 residues long. The V gene's germline CDR1 is SNHLY and CDR2 FYNNEI. V was pared by 6 bases and J by 5 bases, with 17 bases of the junction left unmatched. The DNA for the CDR3 is TGTGCCAGCAGGCAGGGTGTTAGCGGGGGCCCCTCGGACGAGCAGTACTTC. This encodes CASRQGVSGGPSDEQYF.

The chain links TRBV6-5 to TRBJ2-5, with D maybe TRBD1 (5 bases). The CDR3 consists of 15 residues. Germline V gene lookup returns CDR1 MNHEY and CDR2 SVGAGI. V was cut by 10 bases and J by 0 bases, with 18 bases left in between. CDR3 DNA sequence: TGTGCCACCCCCCGGGCAGGGTGGTACCAAGAGACCCAGTACTTC. This codes for CATPRAGWYQETQYF.

The rearrangement uses TRBV6-5 and TRBJ2-5; 10 bases fit TRBD1. This CDR3 comprises 15 residues. Germline CDR1 MNHEY, CDR2 SVGAGI. Trimming removed 0 bases from V and 5 bases from J; junction bases left unmatched: 3. CDR3 protein: CASSYSGQGWETQYF. CDR3 nucleotide sequence: TGTGCCAGCAGTTACTCGGGACAGGGGTGGGAGACCCAGTACTTC.

DNA of the CDR3: TGTGCCAGCAGTGAACTCCGGACAGCGGAGGGCTACACCTTC. This gives the protein CASSELRTAEGYTF. This chain joins TRBV6-1 and TRBJ1-2; D possibly corresponds to TRBD1 (6 bases). CDR1 and CDR2 (germline): MNHNS, SASEGT. The CDR3 covers 14 residues. With 2 bases removed from V and 8 bases from J, the gap between germline ends came to 15 bases.

J is TRBJ2-2 and V is TRBV5-1, with a possible D match to TRBD1 (8 bases). V was trimmed by 4 bases and J by 1 base, leaving 14 bases between them. Looked up from germline, CDR1 is SGHRS and CDR2 is YFSETQ. The CDR3 contains 16 residues. CDR3 in DNA: TGCGCCAGCAGCCAAAACAGGGGGGGGAACACCGGGGAGCTGTTTTTT. Translating it yields CASSQNRGGNTGELFF.

The chain recombines TRBV21-1 with TRBJ1-2. TRBV21-1 corresponds to a pseudogene. This CDR3 spans 18 amino acids. The CDR3 reads CASSKVGKGLPANYGYTF. The CDR3 DNA reads as TGTGCCAGCAGCAAAGTAGGGAAGGGACTCCCCGCTAACTATGGCTACACCTTC.

The V and J genes are TRBV10-3 and TRBJ2-7, with 11 positions matching TRBD2. The germline gives CDR1 ENHRY, CDR2 SYGVKD. With 4 bases clipped from V and 7 bases from J, the junction kept 6 bases outside the gene matches. The CDR3 runs to 14 residues. In nucleotides, the CDR3 is TGTGCCATCAGTGTAGCGGGAGGGCCGGGGGAGCAGTACTTC. The encoded protein is CAISVAGGPGEQYF.

This chain links TRBV5-1 with TRBJ2-2; 8 positions agree with TRBD2. CDR1 is SGHRS and CDR2 is YFSETQ in the germline V gene. The J segment lost 1 base and the V segment lost 8 bases, leaving 7 bases of the junction unmatched. CDR3 length: 15 amino acids. CDR3 sequence (DNA): TGCGCCAGTCTCGCCGGGACTAGGAACACCGGGGAGCTGTTTTTT. Translation gives CASLAGTRNTGELFF.

This clone was observed a few times. The rearrangement joins TRBV7-9 to TRBJ1-2; D call uncertain. V was pared by 6 bases and J by 6 bases, with 14 bases between. Germline CDR1 reads SEHNR; CDR2 reads FQNEAQ (reference sequence). This CDR3 has 13 residues. CDR3 protein: CASSSPRGNGYTF. DNA for the CDR3: TGTGCCAGCAGTTCCCCTCGGGGTAATGGCTACACCTTC.

The rearrangement links TRBV6-5 to TRBJ2-1, with 10 bases fitting TRBD1. The CDR3 consists of 15 residues. Germline CDR1 reads MNHEY; CDR2 reads SVGAGI. After removal of 5 bases from V and 1 base from J, the junction contained 2 bases not matched to a gene. CDR3 loop: CASSRQGASYNEQFF. For the CDR3, the DNA is TGTGCCAGCAGTCGACAGGGGGCGTCCTACAATGAGCAGTTCTTC.

The chain employs TRBV18 and TRBJ1-6; 7 bases line up with TRBD1. V dropped 5 bases and J dropped 6; count of bases not matched to a gene: 4. This CDR3 contains 14 residues. Germline CDR1 and CDR2: KGHSH and LQKENI. CDR3 sequence: CASSTGQINSPLHF. In nucleotides, the CDR3 is TGTGCCAGCTCAACGGGACAGATTAATTCACCCCTCCACTTT. Together with reference TRBV18 and TRBJ1-6, the CDR3 gives the full variable domain: NAGVMQNPRHLVRRRGQEARLRCSPMKGHSHVYWYRQLPEEGLKFMVYLQKENIIDESGMPKERFSAEFPKEGPSILRIQQVVRGDSAAYFCASSTGQINSPLHFGNGTRLTVT.

A word on this clone: The junction departs from germline at one end; a sequencing error may be responsible. The gene calls are TRBV6-5 and TRBJ1-2; no clear D. The germline V gene has CDR1 MNHEY and CDR2 SVGAGI. The CDR3 is 15 amino acids. The CDR3 DNA sequence: TGTGCCAGCAGTTACTCGAGGACTGTAAACTATGGCTGCACCTTC. Translating gives CASSYSRTVNYGCTF.

The chain carries TRBV10-3 and TRBJ1-5; 7 positions agree with TRBD1. Germline trimming cut 4 bases from V and 4 bases from J; bases unmatched to any gene: 1. Germline V gene lookup returns CDR1 ENHRY and CDR2 SYGVKD. This CDR3 contains 13 residues. For the CDR3, the DNA is TGTGCCATCAGTGGACAGGGAAATCAGCCCCAGCATTTT. Translation: CAISGQGNQPQHF.

The genes are TRBV5-1 and TRBJ1-6, with 9 nucleotides matching TRBD1. CDR1 and CDR2 (germline): SGHRS, YFSETQ. Unmatched junction bases numbered 3, after V lost 1 base and J lost 10 bases. The CDR3 spans 14 residues. CDR3 protein: CASSLTGGESPLHF. The DNA of the CDR3 is TGCGCCAGCAGCTTGACAGGGGGCGAGTCACCCCTCCACTTT.

The CDR3: CASSQGSARLRDRYYNEQFF. The DNA of the CDR3 is TGCGCCAGCAGCCAAGGTAGTGCTCGTCTTAGGGACAGATACTACAATGAGCAGTTCTTC. The V call is TRBV4-1, the J call TRBJ2-1, with 7 bases matching TRBD1. Germline V gene data show CDR1 as MGHRA and CDR2 as YSYEKL. J gave up 3 bases and V 1 base, and 18 bases lay outside the gene matches. The CDR3 length is 20 residues.

This clone was seen once. The chain combines TRBV15 with TRBJ2-7; 7 nucleotides match TRBD2. Germline values: CDR1 LNHNV, CDR2 YYDKDF (reference sequence). This CDR3 is 13 amino acids long. V lost 0 bases, J lost 7 bases, and 3 bases stayed unmatched. The CDR3 DNA follows: TGTGCCACCAGCAGAGATCGGGGGGTTGAGCAGTACTTC. Protein sequence: CATSRDRGVEQYF.

This chain uses TRBV7-3 with TRBJ2-1; TRBD1 agrees at 9 bases. Losses at the gene ends were 2 bases for V and 8 bases for J; bases not matched to a gene: 7. Germline V gene sequence: CDR1 SGHTA, CDR2 FQGTGA. The CDR3 is 15 residues long. CDR3 DNA sequence: TGTGCCAGCAGCTTACTAGGGACAGGGAAGGATGAGCAGTTCTTC. Its protein product is CASSLLGTGKDEQFF. Full variable domain (remainder filled in from reference TRBV7-3 and TRBJ2-1): GAGVSQTPSNKVTEKGKYVELRCDPISGHTALYWYRQSLGQGPEFLIYFQGTGAADDSGLPNDRFFAVRPEGSVSTLKIQRTERGDSAVYLCASSLLGTGKDEQFFGPGTRLTVL.

The table lists this clone with a few counts. This chain joins TRBV11-3 and TRBJ1-2; possibly TRBD1 for D (6 bases). Per germline, CDR1 SGHNT and CDR2 YENEEA. The CDR3 extends over 15 amino acids. Trimming shortened V by 1 base and J by 4 bases, and 13 bases separated the two germline ends. CDR3 region: CASSLAGQTSYGYTF. CDR3 DNA sequence: TGTGCCAGCAGCTTAGCCGGACAGACTTCCTATGGCTACACCTTC.